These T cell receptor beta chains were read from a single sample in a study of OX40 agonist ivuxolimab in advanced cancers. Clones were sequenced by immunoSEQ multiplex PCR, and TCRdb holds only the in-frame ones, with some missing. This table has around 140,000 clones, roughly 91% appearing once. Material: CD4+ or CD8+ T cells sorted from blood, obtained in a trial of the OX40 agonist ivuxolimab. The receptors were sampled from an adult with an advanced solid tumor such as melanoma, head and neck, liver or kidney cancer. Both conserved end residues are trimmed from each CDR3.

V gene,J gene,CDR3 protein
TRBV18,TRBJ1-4,ASSHGQGSNEKLF
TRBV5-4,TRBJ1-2,AFRRGSNYGYT
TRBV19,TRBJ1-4,ASSIGSYNEKLF
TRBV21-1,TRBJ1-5,ARLPGLEPHNQPQH
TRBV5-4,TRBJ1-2,ASSPQGAGYGYT
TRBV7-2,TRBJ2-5,ASSPTSGKTQY
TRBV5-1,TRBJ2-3,ASSLGTRTSTDTQY
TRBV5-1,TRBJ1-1,ASSLDRGGTEAF
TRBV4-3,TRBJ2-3,ASSQSDRDTQY
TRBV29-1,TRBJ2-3,SVVGAGGRNTDTQY
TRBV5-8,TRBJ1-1,ASSLGLTGTGVKGTEAF
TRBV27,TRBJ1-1,ASSGDGEAF
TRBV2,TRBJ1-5,ASSIGQTSNQPQH